The T cell receptor (beta chain) described here comes from a study of lymphopenia after photon versus proton radiotherapy. Study-wide points: Relative stability marked proton patients; photon patients lost diversity and naive cells.

CDR1 and CDR2 from the germline V gene are KGHSH and LQKENI. Trimming left V 0 bases short and J 1 base short, with 7 bases between. The CDR3 contains 14 residues. Turning to this clone: Its antigen is undetermined.

Measured with immunoSEQ multiplex PCR; TCRdb has only the in-frame clones, and not every one. This sample has roughly 15,000 clones; 70% to 85% occur once, and the top ten carry 25% to 30%. Specimen: peripheral blood, collected from a patient treated with photon-based radiotherapy. The TCR was taken from a man aged 45-65 years with gastric cancer. This sequence joins TRBV18 and TRBJ2-7; D unclear. The CDR3, as DNA: TGTGCCAGCTCACCACCGTCAATGTCCTACGAGCAGTACTTC. It codes for CASSPPSMSYEQYF.